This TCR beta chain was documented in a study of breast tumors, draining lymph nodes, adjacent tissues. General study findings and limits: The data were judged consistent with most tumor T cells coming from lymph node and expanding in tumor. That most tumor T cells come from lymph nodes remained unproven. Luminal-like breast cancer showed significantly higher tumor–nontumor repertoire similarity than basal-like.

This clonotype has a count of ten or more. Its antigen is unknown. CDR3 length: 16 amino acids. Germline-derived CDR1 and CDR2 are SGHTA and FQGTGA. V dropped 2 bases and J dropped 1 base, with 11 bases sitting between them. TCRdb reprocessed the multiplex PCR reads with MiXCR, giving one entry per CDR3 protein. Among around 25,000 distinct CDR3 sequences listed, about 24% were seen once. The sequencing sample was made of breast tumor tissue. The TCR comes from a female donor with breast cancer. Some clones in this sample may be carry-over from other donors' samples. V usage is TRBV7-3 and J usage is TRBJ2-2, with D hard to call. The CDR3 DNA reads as TGTGCCAGCAGCTTAGCTAGTTTAGGGAACACCGGGGAGCTGTTTTTT. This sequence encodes CASSLASLGNTGELFF.